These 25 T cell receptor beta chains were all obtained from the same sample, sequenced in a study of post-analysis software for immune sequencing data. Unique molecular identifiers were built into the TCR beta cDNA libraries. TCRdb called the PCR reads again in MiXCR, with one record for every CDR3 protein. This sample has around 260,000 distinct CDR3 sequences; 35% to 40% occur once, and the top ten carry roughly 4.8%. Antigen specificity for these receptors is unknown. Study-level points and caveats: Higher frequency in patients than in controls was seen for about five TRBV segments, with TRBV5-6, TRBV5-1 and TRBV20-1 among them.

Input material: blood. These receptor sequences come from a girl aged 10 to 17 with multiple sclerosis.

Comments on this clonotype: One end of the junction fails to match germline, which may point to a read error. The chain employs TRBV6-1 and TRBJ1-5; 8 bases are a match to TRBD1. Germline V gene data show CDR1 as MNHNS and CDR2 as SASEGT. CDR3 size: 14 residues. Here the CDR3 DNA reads TGTGCCAGTAGTGACAGGGGTCGCAATCAGCCTCAGCATTTT. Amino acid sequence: CASSDRGRNQPQHF.

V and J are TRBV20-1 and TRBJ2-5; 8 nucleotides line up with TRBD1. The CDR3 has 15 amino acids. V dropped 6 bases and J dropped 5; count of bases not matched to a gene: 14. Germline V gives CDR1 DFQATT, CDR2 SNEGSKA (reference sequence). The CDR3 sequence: CSASSGQGRGETQYF. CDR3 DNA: TGCAGTGCCAGTTCCGGACAGGGCCGAGGGGAGACCCAGTACTTC.

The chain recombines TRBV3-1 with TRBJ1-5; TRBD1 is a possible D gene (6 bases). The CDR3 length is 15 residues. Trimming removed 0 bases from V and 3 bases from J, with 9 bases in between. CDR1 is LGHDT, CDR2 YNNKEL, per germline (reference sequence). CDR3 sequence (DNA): TGTGCCAGCAGCCAAGATAGGACAGACAATCAGCCCCAGCATTTT. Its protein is CASSQDRTDNQPQHF.

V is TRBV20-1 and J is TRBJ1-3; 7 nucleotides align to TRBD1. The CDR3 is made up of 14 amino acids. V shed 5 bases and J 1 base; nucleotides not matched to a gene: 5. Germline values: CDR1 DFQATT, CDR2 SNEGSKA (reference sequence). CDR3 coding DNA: TGCAGTGCTCGACAGGGAGGGTCTGGAAACACCATATATTTT. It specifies CSARQGGSGNTIYF.

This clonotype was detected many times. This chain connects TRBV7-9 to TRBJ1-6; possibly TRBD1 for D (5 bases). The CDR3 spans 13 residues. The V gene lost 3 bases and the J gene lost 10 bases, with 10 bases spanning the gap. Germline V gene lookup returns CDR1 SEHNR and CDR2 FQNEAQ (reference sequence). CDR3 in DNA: TGTGCCAGCAGCTTGCAGGGTCGGTCACCCCTCCACTTT. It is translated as CASSLQGRSPLHF.

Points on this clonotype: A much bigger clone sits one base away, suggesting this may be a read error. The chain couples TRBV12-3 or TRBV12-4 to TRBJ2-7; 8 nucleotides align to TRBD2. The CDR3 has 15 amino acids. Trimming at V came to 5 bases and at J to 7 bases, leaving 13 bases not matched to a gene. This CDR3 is CASSTTAGAANEQYF. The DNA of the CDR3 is TGTGCCAGCAGTACCACAGCGGGAGCTGCCAATGAGCAGTACTTC.

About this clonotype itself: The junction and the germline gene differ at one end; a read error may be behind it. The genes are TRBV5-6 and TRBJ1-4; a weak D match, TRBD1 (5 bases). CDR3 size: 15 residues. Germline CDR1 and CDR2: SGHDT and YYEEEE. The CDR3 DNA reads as TGTGTCAGCAGCCAATGGGGGACAACTAATGAAAAACTGTTTTTT. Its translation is CVSSQWGTTNEKLFF.

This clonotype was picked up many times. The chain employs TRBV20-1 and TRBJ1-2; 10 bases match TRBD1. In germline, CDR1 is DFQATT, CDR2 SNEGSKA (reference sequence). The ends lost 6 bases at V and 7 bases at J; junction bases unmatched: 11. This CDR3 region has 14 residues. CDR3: CSAPDMTGGFGYTF. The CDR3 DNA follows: TGCAGTGCCCCGGATATGACAGGGGGCTTTGGCTACACCTTC.

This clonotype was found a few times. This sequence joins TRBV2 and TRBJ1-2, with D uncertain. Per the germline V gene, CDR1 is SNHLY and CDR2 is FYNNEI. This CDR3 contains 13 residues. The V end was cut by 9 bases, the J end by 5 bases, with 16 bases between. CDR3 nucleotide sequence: TGTGCCAGACAAACACAGCCGTCATATGGCTACACCTTC. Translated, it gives CARQTQPSYGYTF.

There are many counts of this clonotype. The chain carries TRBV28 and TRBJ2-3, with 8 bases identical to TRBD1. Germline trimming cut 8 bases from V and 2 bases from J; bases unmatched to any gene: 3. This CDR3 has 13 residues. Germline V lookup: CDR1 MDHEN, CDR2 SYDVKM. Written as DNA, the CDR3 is TGTGCCAGCCAGGGGGCCCTCACAGATACGCAGTATTTT. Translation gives CASQGALTDTQYF.

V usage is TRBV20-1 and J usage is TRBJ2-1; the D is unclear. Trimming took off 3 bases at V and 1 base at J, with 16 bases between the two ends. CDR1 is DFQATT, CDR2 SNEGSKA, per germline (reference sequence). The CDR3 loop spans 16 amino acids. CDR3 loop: CSARDPDGPSYNEQFF. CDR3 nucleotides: TGCAGTGCTAGGGACCCGGACGGACCGTCCTACAATGAGCAGTTCTTC.

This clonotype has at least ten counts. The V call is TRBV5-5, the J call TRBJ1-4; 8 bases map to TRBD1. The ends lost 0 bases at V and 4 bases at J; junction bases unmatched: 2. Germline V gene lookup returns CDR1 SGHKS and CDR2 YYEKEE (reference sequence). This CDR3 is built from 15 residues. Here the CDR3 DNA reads TGTGCCAGCAGCTTGGTACAGGGGGGTAATGAAAAACTGTTTTTT. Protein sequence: CASSLVQGGNEKLFF.

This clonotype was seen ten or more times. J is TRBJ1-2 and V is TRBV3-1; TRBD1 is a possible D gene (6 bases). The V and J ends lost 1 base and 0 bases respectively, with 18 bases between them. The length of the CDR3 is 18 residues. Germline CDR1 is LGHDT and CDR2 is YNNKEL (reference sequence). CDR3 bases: TGTGCCAGCAGCCAAGGGGGACACTCCCCCCCTACTAACTATGGCTACACCTTC. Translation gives CASSQGGHSPPTNYGYTF.

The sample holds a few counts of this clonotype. This CDR3 is CASTPGLYGDTEAFF. CDR3 coding DNA: TGCGCCAGCACCCCCGGGCTATACGGAGACACTGAAGCTTTCTTT. The chain couples TRBV5-1 to TRBJ1-1; D gene ambiguous. This CDR3 region has 15 residues. From germline, CDR1 is SGHRS and CDR2 YFSETQ. Trimming shortened V by 6 bases and J by 3 bases, and 18 bases separated the two germline ends.

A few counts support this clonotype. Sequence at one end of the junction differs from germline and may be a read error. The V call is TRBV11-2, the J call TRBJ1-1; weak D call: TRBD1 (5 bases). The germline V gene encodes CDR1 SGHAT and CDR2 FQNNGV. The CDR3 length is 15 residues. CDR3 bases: TGTGCCTGCAGCTTAGAACAGGTGTTGAACACTGAAGCTTTCTTT. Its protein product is CACSLEQVLNTEAFF.

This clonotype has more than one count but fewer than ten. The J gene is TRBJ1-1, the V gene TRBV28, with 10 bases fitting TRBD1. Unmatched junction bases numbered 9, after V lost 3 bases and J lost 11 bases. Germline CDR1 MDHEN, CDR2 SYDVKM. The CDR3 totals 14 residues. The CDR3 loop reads CASSFPRGTGAAFF. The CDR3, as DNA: TGTGCCAGCAGTTTCCCTCGGGGGACAGGGGCCGCTTTCTTT.

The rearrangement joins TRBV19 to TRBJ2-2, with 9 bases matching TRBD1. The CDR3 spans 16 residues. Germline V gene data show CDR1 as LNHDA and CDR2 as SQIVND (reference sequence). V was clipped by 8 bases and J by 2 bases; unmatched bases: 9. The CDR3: CASLTGTGTNTGELFF. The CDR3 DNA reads TGTGCCAGTCTTACCGGGACAGGGACTAACACCGGGGAGCTGTTTTTT.

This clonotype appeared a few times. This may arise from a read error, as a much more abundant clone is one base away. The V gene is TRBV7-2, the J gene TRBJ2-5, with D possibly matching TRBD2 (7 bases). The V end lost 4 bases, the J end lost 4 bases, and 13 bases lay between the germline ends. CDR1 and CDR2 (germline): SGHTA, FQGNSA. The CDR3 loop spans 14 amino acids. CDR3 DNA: TGTGCCAGCAGCTGGGGGGGGCGGAGAGAGACCCAGTACTTC. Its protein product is CASSWGGRRETQYF.

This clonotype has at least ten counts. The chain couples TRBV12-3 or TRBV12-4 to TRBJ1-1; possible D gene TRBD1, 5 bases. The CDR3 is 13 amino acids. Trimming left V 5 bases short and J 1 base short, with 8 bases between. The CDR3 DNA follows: TGTGCCAGCAGTAGGCAGGGGAACACTGAAGCTTTCTTT. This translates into CASSRQGNTEAFF.

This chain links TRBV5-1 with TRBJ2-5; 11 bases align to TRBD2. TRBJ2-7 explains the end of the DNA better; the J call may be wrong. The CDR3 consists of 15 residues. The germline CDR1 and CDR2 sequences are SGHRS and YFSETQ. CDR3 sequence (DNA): TGCGCCAGCAGCTTGGGACTAGCGGGAAACGGCGAGCAGTACTTC. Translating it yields CASSLGLAGNGEQYF.

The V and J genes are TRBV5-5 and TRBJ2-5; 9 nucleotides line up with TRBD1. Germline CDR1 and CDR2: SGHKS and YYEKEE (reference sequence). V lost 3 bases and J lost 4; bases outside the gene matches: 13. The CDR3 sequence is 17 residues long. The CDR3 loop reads CASSSNAGTGIGETQYF. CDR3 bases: TGTGCCAGCAGCTCGAACGCGGGGACAGGGATTGGAGAGACCCAGTACTTC.

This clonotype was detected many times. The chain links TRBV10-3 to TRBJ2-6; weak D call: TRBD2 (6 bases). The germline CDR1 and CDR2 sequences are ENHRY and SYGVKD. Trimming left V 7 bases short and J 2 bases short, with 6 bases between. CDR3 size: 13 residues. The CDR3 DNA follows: TGTGCCATCACGGGGGCTGGGGCCAACGTCCTGACTTTC. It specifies CAITGAGANVLTF.

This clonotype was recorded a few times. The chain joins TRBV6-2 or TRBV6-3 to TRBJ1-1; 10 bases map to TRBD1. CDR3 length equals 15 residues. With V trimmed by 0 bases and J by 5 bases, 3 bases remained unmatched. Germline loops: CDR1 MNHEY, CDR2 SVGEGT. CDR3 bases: TGTGCCAGCAGTTACTCGACAGGGGGCTGGACTGAAGCTTTCTTT. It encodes CASSYSTGGWTEAFF.

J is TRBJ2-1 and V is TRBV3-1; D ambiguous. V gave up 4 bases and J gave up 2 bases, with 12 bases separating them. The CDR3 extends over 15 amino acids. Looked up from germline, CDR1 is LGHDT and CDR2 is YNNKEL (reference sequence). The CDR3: CASSLSSITYNEQFF. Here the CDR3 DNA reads TGTGCCAGCAGCCTATCCTCCATTACCTACAATGAGCAGTTCTTC.

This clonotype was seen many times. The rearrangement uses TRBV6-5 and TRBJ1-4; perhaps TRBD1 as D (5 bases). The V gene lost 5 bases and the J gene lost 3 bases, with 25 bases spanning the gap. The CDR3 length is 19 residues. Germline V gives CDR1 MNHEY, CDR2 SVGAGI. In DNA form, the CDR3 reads TGTGCCAGCAGTACTCCAGGGTACGGCGTTACCGAGCCTAATGAAAAACTGTTTTTT. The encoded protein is CASSTPGYGVTEPNEKLFF.